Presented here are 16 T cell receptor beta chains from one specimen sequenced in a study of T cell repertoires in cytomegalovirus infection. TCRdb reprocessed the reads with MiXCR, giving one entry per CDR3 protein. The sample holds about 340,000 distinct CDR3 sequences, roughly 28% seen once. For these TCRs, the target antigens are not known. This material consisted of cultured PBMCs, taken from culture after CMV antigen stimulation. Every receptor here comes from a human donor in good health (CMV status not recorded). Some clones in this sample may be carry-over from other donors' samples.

The CDR3 DNA sequence: TGCAGTGCCGGGGACAGGGCCGGGGGCTACACCTTC. The encoded protein is CSAGDRAGGYTF. The V gene is TRBV20-1, the J gene TRBJ1-2, with 9 bases that match TRBD1. The CDR3 contains 12 residues. Trimming took 6 bases from V and 8 from J; bases not matched to a gene: 7. The germline CDR1 and CDR2 sequences are DFQATT and SNEGSKA (reference sequence).

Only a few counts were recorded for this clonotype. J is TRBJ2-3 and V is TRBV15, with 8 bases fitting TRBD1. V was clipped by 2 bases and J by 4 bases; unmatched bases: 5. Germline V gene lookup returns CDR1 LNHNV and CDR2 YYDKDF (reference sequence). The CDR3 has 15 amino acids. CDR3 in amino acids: CATSRRQGSADTQYF. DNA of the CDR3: TGTGCCACCAGCAGAAGACAGGGGTCAGCAGATACGCAGTATTTT.

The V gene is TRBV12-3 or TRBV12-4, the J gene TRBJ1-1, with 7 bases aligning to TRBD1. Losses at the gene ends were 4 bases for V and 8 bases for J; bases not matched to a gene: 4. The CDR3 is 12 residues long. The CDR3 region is CASSSRDSEAFF. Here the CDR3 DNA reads TGTGCCAGCAGTTCGAGGGACAGCGAAGCTTTCTTT.

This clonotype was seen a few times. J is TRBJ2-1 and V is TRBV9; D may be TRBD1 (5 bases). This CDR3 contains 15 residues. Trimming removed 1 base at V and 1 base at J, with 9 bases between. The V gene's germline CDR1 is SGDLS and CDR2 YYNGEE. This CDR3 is CASSVLQGSYNEQFF. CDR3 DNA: TGTGCCAGCAGCGTACTCCAGGGATCCTACAATGAGCAGTTCTTC.

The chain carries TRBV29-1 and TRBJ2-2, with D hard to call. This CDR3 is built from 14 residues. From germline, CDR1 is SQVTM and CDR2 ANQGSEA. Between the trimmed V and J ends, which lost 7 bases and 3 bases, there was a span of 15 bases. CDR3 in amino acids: CSATPRVDTGELFF. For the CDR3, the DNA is TGCAGCGCGACCCCACGAGTGGACACCGGGGAGCTGTTTTTT.

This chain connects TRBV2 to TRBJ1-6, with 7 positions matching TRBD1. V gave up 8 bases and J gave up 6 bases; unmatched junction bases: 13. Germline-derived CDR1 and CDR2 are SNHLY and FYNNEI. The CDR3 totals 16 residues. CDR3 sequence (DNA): TGTGCCAGCGTGAGGGGGCCGACCGGGGGTAATTCACCCCTCCACTTT. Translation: CASVRGPTGGNSPLHF.

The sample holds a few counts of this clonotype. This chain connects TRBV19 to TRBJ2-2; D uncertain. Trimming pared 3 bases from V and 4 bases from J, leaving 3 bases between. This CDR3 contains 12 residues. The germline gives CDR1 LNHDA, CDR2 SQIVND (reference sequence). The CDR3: CASSITTGELFF. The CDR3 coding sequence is TGTGCCAGTAGTATCACCACCGGGGAGCTGTTTTTT.

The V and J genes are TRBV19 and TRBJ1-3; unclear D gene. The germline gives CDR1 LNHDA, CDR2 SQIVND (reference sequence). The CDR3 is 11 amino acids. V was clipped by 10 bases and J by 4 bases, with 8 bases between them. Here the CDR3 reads CATYKGNTIYF. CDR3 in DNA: TGTGCCACCTACAAGGGAAACACCATATATTTT. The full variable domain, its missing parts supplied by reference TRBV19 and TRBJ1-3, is DGGITQSPKYLFRKEGQNVTLSCEQNLNHDAMYWYRQDPGQGLRLIYYSQIVNDFQKGDIAEGYSVSREKKESFPLTVTSAQKNPTAFYLCATYKGNTIYFGEGSWLTVV.

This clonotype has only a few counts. The CDR3 coding sequence is TGTGCCAGCAGTTTAAACCGGGGTGTGGGCCGTGGGAATCAGCCCCAGCATTTT. Its translation: CASSLNRGVGRGNQPQHF. The V gene is TRBV28, the J gene TRBJ1-5; no clear D gene. The CDR3 contains 18 residues. Trimming left V 2 bases short and J 4 bases short, with 21 bases between. Germline CDR1 reads MDHEN; CDR2 reads SYDVKM. The variable domain in full, with the rest retrieved from reference TRBV28 and TRBJ1-5, is DVKVTQSSRYLVKRTGEKVFLECVQDMDHENMFWYRQDPGLGLRLIYFSYDVKMKEKGDIPEGYSVSREKKERFSLILESASTNQTSMYLCASSLNRGVGRGNQPQHFGDGTRLSIL.

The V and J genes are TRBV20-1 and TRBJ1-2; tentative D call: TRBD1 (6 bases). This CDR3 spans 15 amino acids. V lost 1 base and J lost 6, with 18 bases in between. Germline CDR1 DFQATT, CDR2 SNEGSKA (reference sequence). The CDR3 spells CSARVPNIGGNGYTF. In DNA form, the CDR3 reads TGCAGTGCTAGAGTCCCTAACATAGGGGGAAATGGCTACACCTTC.

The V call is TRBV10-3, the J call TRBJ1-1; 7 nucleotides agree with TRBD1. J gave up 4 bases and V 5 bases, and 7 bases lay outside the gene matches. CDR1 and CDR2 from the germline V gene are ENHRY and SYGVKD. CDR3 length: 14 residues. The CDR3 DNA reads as TGTGCCATCAGTTCCAGGGGGACGGGCACTGAAGCTTTCTTT. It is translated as CAISSRGTGTEAFF.

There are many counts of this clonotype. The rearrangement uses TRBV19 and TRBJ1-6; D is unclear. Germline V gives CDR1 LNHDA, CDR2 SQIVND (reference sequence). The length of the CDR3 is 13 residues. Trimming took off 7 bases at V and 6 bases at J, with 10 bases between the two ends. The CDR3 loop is CASKGLGNSPLHF. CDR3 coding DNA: TGTGCCAGTAAAGGTTTAGGTAATTCACCCCTCCACTTT.

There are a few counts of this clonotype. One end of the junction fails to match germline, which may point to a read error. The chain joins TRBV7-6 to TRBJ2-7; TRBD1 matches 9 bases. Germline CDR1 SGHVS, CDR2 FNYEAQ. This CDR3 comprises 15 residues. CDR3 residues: CASSFGPTGGSLLHF. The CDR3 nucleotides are TGTGCCAGCAGCTTCGGGCCCACAGGGGGCAGCTTGCTGCACTTC.

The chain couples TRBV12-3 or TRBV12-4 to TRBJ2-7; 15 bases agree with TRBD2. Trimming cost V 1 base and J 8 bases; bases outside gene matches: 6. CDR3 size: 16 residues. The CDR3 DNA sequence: TGTGCCAGCAGTTTAGAATCGGGACTAGCGGGGGGAAAGCAGTACTTC. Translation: CASSLESGLAGGKQYF.

Here the CDR3 DNA reads TGTGCCCTCCGTAGGGGGGACGAGCAGTACTTC. Translated: CALRRGDEQYF. This sequence joins TRBV10-3 and TRBJ2-7; D may be TRBD1 or TRBD2 (6 bases each). The CDR3 consists of 11 residues. Trimming pared 11 bases from V and 5 bases from J, leaving 13 bases between. CDR1 is ENHRY, CDR2 SYGVKD, per germline.

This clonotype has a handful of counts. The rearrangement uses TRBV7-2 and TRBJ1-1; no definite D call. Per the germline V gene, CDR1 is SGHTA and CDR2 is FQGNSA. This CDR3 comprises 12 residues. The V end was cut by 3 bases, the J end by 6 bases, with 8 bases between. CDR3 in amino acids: CASSLRRAEAFF. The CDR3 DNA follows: TGTGCCAGCAGCTTGCGGAGGGCTGAAGCTTTCTTT. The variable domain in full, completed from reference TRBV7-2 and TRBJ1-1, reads GAGVSQSPSNKVTEKGKDVELRCDPISGHTALYWYRQSLGQGLEFLIYFQGNSAPDKSGLPSDRFSAERTGGSVSTLTIQRTQQEDSAVYLCASSLRRAEAFFGQGTRLTVV.